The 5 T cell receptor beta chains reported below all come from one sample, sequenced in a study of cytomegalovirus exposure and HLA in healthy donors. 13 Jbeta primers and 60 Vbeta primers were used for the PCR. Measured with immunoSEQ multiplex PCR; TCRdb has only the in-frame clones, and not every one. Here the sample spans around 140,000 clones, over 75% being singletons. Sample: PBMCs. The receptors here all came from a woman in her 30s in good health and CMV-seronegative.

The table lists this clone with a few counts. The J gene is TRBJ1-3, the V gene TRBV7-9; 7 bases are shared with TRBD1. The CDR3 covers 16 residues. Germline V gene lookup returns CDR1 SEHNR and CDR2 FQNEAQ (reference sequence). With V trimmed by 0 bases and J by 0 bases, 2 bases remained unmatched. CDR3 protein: CASSLAGQYSGNTIYF. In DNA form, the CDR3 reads TGTGCCAGCAGCTTAGCGGGACAGTACTCTGGAAACACCATATATTTT. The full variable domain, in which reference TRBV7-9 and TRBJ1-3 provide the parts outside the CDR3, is DTGVSQNPRHKITKRGQNVTFRCDPISEHNRLYWYRQTLGQGPEFLTYFQNEAQLEKSRLLSDRFSAERPKGSFSTLEIQRTEQGDSAMYLCASSLAGQYSGNTIYFGEGSWLTVV.

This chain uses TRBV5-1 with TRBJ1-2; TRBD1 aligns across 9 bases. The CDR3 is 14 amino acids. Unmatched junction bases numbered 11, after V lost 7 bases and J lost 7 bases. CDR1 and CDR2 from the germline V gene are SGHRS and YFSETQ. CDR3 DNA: TGCGCCAGCGCTGAACCGGGACAGGGCCGTGGCTACACCTTC. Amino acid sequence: CASAEPGQGRGYTF.

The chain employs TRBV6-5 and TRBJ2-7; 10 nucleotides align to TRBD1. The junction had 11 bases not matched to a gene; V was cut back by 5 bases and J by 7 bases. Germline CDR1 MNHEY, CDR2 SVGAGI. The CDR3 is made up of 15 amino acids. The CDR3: CASSTGTGDLWEQYF. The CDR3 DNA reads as TGTGCCAGCAGTACGGGGACAGGGGATTTGTGGGAGCAGTACTTC.

In nucleotides, the CDR3 is TGCAGCGGACGCGGGGGCACAGATACGCAGTATTTT. Protein sequence: CSGRGGTDTQYF. The V gene is TRBV29-1, the J gene TRBJ2-3, with a weak D call TRBD2 (6 bases). CDR3 length: 12 residues. Deletions cut 7 bases from V and 1 base from J, with 9 bases between. Germline-derived CDR1 and CDR2 are SQVTM and ANQGSEA.

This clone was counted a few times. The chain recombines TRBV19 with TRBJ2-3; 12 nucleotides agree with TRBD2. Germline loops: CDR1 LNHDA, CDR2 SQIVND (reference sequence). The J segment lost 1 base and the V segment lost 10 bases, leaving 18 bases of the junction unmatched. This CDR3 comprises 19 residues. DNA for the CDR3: TGTGCCACCTCGGGCTGGACTAGCGGGGCAACAATCGGCACAGATACGCAGTATTTT. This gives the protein CATSGWTSGATIGTDTQYF.